This section outlines one T cell receptor beta chain sequence together with its context. Its antigen is unidentified. Researchers collected roughly 9.8 milliliters of peripheral blood from every single donor. Extraction of total RNA produced a minimum of 6 micrograms from each sample. These data come from a study of blood T cells in healthy people across ages. Study results and limitations: Among long-lived donors, naive CD4+ cells were more numerous and diversity higher than in aged donors.

The V segment lost 4 bases and the J segment 2 bases; nucleotides outside the gene matches: 22. The CDR3 contains 22 residues. Germline V gene sequence: CDR1 SGHAT, CDR2 FQDESV (reference sequence). PCR was performed a second time for about 7 to 12 cycles using a sample-barcoded 5' primer and a J-beta primer mix. MiXCR, applied by TCRdb to the 5' RACE reads, yields one record per CDR3 protein. The table records 800,000 to 950,000 distinct CDR3 sequences, around 34% of them present only once. The sample taken for sequencing was blood. V and J are TRBV11-1 and TRBJ1-4; TRBD1 matches at 10 bases. This receptor was obtained from a man aged 18 to 29 in good health. The CDR3 sequence is CASSSPLDPGQGPLSTNEKLFF. The CDR3, as DNA: TGTGCCAGCAGCTCACCCCTCGATCCGGGACAGGGGCCCTTGTCTACTAATGAAAAACTGTTTTTT.